This T cell receptor beta chain was recovered during a study of technical replicates of blood from several donors. Measured with immunoSEQ multiplex PCR; TCRdb has only the in-frame clones, and not every one. The sample contains about 83,000 clones, 90% to 98% of which appear only once. Germline CDR1 and CDR2: MNHEY and SVGAGI. Trimming took 6 bases from V and 1 from J; bases not matched to a gene: 0. This CDR3 contains 13 residues. The receptor was isolated from a human donor in good health. The material sequenced was T cells isolated from PBMCs. The V gene is TRBV6-5, the J gene TRBJ2-5; TRBD2 matches at 9 bases. CDR3 protein: CASRTSGQETQYF. The CDR3 DNA follows: TGTGCCAGCAGGACTAGCGGCCAAGAGACCCAGTACTTC.